The entry below gives a single T cell receptor (beta chain) sequence along with its context. TCRdb called the RACE reads again in MiXCR, with one record for every CDR3 protein. Of approximately 90,000 distinct CDR3 sequences in the sample, 27% were seen once. Per germline, CDR1 DFQATT and CDR2 SNEGSKA (reference sequence). This CDR3 is built from 15 residues. Germline trimming cut 1 base from V and 2 bases from J; bases unmatched to any gene: 6. The data were obtained in a study of human T cells and chemical hapten exposure. The time point here: patch test 3, about 24 weeks after DPC sensitization. The treatment denotes: therapeutic diphenylcyclopropenone sensitization with weekly scalp DPC. The study drew its donors from alopecia patients who were 18 to 70 years old and suitable for DPC.

The chain employs TRBV20-1 and TRBJ2-7; TRBD2 aligns across 9 bases. This clonotype was sampled from a man between 40 and 49 years old with alopecia areata. Some clones in this sample may be carry-over from other donors' samples. The source material was whole blood, sampled in connection with sensitization to the hapten diphenylcyclopropenone (DPC). The CDR3 nucleotides read TGCAGTGCTAGAGGGGGAGTAGCGGGGGCCTACGAGCAGTACTTC. Protein product: CSARGGVAGAYEQYF.